This T cell receptor beta chain originates from a study of T-cell memory formation after mild COVID-19. Study-wide context: Clustering of TCRs was largely donor specific.

Concerning this clonotype itself: The target antigen is unknown.

Between the trimmed V and J ends, which lost 3 bases and 2 bases, there was a span of 11 bases. The CDR3 is 14 amino acids. Germline values: CDR1 SGDLS, CDR2 YYNGEE. TCRdb fed the 5' RACE reads into MiXCR, producing one record per CDR3 protein. This table has roughly 560,000 distinct CDR3 sequences, over 20% appearing once. Study-wide points: Among contracting clones, CD4+ were mainly CM/EM and CD8+ enriched in EMRA. CD4+ bias marked clones expanding day 15 to 37, unlike balanced contracting clones. Memory sampled before infection contained some responding clones, suggesting cross-reactive memory joined.

This chain connects TRBV9 to TRBJ1-2; possible D gene TRBD1, 5 bases. Sequenced sample: PBMCs or a T cell subset sorted from them (not recorded which). The TCR was taken from an adult woman who had mild COVID-19 (a few samples of this study predate the infection). Cell type and time point are not known. This chain's CDR3 is CASSGGDGNYGYTF. As DNA, the CDR3 is TGTGCCAGCAGCGGAGGGGACGGCAACTATGGCTACACCTTC.